The T cell receptor (beta chain) under discussion was sequenced for a study of cytomegalovirus exposure and HLA in healthy donors. It was with 60 Vbeta and 13 Jbeta primers that the PCR ran. Here immunoSEQ multiplex PCR was the method, and the copy in TCRdb shows in-frame clones only, minus some. The sample records fewer than 250,000 clones, about 81% being singletons. Turning to this clone: Its cognate antigen is unknown.

The CDR3 totals 15 residues. J was trimmed by 4 bases and V by 4 bases; bases with no gene match: 9. Germline V CDR1 and CDR2: MNHEY, SMNVEV (reference sequence). Study-wide results and caveats: A link between a missense DCLRE1C variant and TCR beta V- and J-gene trimming emerged from a later analysis. Excluded: some indistinguishable V segments such as TRBV6-2 and TRBV6-3.

This clonotype was sampled from a man in his thirties or forties in good health and CMV-seropositive. Sample: PBMCs. The chain carries TRBV27 and TRBJ1-2; 7 nucleotides match TRBD1. The CDR3 sequence: CASSSGDSRSYGYTF. The CDR3, as DNA: TGTGCCAGCAGTTCCGGGGACAGTAGAAGCTATGGCTACACCTTC.